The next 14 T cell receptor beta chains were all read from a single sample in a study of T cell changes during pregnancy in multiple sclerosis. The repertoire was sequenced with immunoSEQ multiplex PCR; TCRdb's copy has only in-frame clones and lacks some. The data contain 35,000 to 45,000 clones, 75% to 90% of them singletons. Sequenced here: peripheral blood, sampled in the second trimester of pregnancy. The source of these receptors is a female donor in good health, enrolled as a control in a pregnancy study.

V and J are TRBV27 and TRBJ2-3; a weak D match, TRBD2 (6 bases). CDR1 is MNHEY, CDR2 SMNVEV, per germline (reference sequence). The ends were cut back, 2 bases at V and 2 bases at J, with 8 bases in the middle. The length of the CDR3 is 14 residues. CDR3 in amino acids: CASSLAGSTDTQYF. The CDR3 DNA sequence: TGTGCCAGCAGTTTAGCGGGATCCACAGATACGCAGTATTTT.

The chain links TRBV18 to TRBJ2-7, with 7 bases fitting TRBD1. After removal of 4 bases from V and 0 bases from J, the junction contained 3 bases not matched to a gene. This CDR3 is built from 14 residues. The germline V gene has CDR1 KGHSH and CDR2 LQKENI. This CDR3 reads CASSLWDSSYEQYF. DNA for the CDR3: TGTGCCAGCTCACTATGGGACAGCTCCTACGAGCAGTACTTC.

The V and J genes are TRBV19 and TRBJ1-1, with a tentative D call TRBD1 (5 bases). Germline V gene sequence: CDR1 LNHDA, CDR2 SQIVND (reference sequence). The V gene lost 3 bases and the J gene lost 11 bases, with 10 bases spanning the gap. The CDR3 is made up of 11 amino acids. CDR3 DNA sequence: TGTGCCAGTAGTATCCGCAGGGTGGCTTTCTTT. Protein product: CASSIRRVAFF.

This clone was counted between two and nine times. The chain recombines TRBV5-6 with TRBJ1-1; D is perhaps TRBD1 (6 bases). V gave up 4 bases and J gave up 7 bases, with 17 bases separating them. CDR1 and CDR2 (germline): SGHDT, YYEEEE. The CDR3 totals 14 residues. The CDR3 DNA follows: TGTGCCAGCAGCCCCTTTCTTCGGACAGTTGAAGCTTTCTTT. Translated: CASSPFLRTVEAFF.

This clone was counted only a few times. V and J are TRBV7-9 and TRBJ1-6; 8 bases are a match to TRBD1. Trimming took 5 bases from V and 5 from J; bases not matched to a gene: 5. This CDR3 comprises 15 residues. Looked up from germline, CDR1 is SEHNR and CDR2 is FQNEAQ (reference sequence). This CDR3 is CASSPTGGNNSPLHF. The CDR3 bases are TGTGCCAGCAGCCCTACAGGGGGGAATAATTCACCCCTCCACTTT.

CDR3 bases: TGTGCCAGTAGTTTGGGACAGCGGATGAACTATGGCTACACCTTC. This sequence encodes CASSLGQRMNYGYTF. The chain carries TRBV19 and TRBJ1-2; 7 nucleotides match TRBD1. The CDR3 loop spans 15 amino acids. CDR1 is LNHDA and CDR2 is SQIVND in the germline V gene (reference sequence). V was pared by 5 bases and J by 2 bases, with 8 bases of the junction left unmatched.

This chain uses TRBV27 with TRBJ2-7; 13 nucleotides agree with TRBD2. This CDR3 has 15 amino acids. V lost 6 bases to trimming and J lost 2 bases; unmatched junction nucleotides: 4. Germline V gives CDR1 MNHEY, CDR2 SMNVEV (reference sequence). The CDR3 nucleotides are TGTGCCAGCAGAACAGGGACTAGCGGGACCTACGAGCAGTACTTC. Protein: CASRTGTSGTYEQYF.

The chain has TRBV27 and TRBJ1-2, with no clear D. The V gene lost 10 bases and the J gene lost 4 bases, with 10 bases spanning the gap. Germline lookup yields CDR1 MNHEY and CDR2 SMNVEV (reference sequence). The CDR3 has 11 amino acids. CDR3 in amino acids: CATTSGYGYTF. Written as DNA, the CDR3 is TGTGCCACCACATCTGGCTATGGCTACACCTTC.

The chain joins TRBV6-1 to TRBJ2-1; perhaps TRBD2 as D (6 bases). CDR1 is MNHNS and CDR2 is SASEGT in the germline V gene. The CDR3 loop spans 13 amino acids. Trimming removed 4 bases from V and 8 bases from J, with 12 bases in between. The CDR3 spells CASSAAGTYEQFF. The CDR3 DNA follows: TGTGCCAGCAGTGCCGCGGGGACCTATGAGCAGTTCTTC.

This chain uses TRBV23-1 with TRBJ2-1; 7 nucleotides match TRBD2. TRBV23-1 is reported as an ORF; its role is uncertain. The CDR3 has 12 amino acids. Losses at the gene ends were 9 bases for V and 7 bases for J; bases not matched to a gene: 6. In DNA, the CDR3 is TGCGCCAGAAAGAACGGGGGGAATGAGCAGTTCTTC. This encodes CARKNGGNEQFF.

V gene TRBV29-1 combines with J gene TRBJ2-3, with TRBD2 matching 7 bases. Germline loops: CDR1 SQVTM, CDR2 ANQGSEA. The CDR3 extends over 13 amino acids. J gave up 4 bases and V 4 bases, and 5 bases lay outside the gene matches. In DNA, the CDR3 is TGCAGCGTTGCACGAACTAGCGCAGATACGCAGTATTTT. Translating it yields CSVARTSADTQYF.

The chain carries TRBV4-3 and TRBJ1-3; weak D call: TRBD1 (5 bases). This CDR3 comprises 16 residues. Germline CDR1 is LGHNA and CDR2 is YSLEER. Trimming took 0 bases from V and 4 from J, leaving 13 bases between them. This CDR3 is CASSQDRTKTGNTIYF. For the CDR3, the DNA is TGCGCCAGCAGCCAAGATAGGACAAAAACAGGAAACACCATATATTTT.

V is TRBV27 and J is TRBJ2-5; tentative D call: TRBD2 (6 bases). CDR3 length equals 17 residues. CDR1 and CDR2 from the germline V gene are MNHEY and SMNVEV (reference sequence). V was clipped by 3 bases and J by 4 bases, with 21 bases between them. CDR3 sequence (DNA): TGTGCCAGCAGTTTCACCAAGGGACTCGCTGGCACAGAGACCCAGTACTTC. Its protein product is CASSFTKGLAGTETQYF.

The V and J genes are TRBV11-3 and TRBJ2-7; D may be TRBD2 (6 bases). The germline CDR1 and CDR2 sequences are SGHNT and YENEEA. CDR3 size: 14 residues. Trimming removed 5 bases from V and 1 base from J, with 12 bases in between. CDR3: CASSTTRRSYEQYF. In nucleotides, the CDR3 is TGTGCCAGCAGCACGACTAGGCGGTCCTACGAGCAGTACTTC.